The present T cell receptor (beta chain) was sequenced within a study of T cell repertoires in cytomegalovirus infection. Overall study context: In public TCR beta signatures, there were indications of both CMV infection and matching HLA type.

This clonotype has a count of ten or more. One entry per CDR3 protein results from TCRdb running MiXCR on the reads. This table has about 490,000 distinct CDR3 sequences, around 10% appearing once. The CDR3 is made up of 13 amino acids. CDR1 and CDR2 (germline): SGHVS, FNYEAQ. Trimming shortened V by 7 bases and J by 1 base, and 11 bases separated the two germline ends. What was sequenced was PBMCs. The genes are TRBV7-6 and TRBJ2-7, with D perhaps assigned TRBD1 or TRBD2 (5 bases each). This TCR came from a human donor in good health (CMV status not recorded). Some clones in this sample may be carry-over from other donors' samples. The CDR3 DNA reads TGTGCCAGCACCGCTGAGGGGTCCTACGAGCAGTACTTC. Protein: CASTAEGSYEQYF.